The clone carrying this T cell receptor (beta chain) was detected once. The data were taken from a study of OX40 agonist ivuxolimab in advanced cancers. Trimming removed 4 bases from V and 3 bases from J, with 15 bases in between. Germline loops: CDR1 SNHLY, CDR2 FYNNEI. CDR3 size: 15 residues. Using immunoSEQ multiplex PCR, the repertoire was profiled, and TCRdb retains in-frame clones only, with some absent. The sample yields just under 85,000 clones, roughly 80% seen once. The receptor comes from an adult with an advanced solid tumor such as melanoma, head and neck, liver or kidney cancer. Sequenced material: CD4+ or CD8+ T cells sorted from blood, taken in a trial of the OX40 agonist ivuxolimab. This chain links TRBV2 with TRBJ1-1, with D possibly matching TRBD1 (5 bases). The CDR3 sequence is CASSAQGAGHTEAFF. In DNA, the CDR3 is TGTGCCAGCAGTGCTCAGGGAGCGGGTCACACTGAAGCTTTCTTT.